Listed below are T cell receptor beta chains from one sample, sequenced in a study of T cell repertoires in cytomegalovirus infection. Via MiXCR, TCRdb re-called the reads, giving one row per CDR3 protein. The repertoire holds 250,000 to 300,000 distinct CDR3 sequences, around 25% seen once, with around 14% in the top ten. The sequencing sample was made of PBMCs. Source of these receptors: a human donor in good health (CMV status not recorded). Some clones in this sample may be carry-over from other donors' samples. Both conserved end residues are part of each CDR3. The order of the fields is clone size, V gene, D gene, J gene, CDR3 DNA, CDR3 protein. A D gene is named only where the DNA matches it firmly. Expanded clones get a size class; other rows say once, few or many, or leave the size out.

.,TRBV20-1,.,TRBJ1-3,TGCAGTGCTGGAAGAGTCGACAGCCTCTCTGGAAACACCATATATTTT,CSAGRVDSLSGNTIYF
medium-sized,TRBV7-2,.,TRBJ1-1,TGTGCCAGCAGCTTAGGGGGCATGAACACTGAAGCTTTCTTT,CASSLGGMNTEAFF
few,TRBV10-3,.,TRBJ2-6,TGTGCCATCAGTGACCCGACAGTTTCCTCTGGGGCCAACGTCCTGACTTTC,CAISDPTVSSGANVLTF
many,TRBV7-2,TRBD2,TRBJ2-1,TGTGCCAGCAGCCCGAGGGCCGGACTAGAGGGCTACAATGAGCAGTTCTTC,CASSPRAGLEGYNEQFF
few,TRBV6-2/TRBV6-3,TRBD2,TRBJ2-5,TGTGCCAGCAACGGCGCGGGGGGAATCCAAGAGACCCAGTACTTC,CASNGAGGIQETQYF
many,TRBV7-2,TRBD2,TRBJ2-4,TGTGCCAGCAGCTTATCGGGAGGCAGAAACATTCAGTACTTC,CASSLSGGRNIQYF
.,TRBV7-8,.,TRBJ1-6,TGTGCCAGCAGCTCAACAGGATATTCACCCCTCCACTTT,CASSSTGYSPLHF
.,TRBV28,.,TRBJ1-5,TGTGCCAGCAGTTTTACCGGTCGCAATCAGCCCCAGCATTTT,CASSFTGRNQPQHF
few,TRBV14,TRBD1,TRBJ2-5,TGTGCCAGCAGCCAAAAGGACAGGGCCTGGGAGACCCAGTACTTC,CASSQKDRAWETQYF
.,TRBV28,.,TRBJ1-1,TGTGCCAGCAACCAAGAGCTTTTACCTGAAGCTTTCTTT,CASNQELLPEAFF
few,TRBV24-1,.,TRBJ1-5,TGTGCCACCATGGAAGGGGCAGGGCAGCCCCAGCATTTT,CATMEGAGQPQHF
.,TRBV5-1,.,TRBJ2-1,TGCGCCAGCAGCAAGGACTTATCCTACAATGAGCAGTTCTTC,CASSKDLSYNEQFF
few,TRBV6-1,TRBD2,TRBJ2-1,TGTGCCAGCAGTGAACGTAGCGGGTCCTACAATGAGCAGTTCTTC,CASSERSGSYNEQFF
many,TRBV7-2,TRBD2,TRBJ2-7,TGTGCCAGCAGTCGCCCGGGGGGAAAAACCTACGAGCAGTACTTC,CASSRPGGKTYEQYF
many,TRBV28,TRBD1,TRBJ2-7,TGTGCCAGCATCACCACAGGGGCGGTCTACGAGCAGTACTTC,CASITTGAVYEQYF
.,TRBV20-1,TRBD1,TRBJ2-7,TGCAGTGCTAGAGTGAGGACGGGCAGGGGGCAATACGAGCAGTACTTC,CSARVRTGRGQYEQYF
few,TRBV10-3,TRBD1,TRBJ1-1,TGTGCCATCAGTTCGGACAGGTCTGAAGCTTTCTTT,CAISSDRSEAFF
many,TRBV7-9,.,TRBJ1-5,TGTGCCAGCAGCTTAACCGGGGAACAGCCCCAGCATTTT,CASSLTGEQPQHF
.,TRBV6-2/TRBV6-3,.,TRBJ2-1,TGTGCCAGCAGTTACCATAGCGAGAGCCGGTACAATGAGCAGTTCTTC,CASSYHSESRYNEQFF
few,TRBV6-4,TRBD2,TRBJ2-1,TGTGCCAGCAGTGAATCTAGCGGGGGGCCCCATGAGCAGTTCTTC,CASSESSGGPHEQFF
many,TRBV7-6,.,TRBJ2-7,TGTGCCAGCAGCTTAGGCATTACCGAGCAGTACTTC,CASSLGITEQYF
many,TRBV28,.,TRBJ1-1,TGTGCCAGCAGGTTGCTCACAGGTAACACTGAAGCTTTCTTT,CASRLLTGNTEAFF
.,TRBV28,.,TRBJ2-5,TGTGCCAGCAGTTTAATACAGGGAGGGCGAGAGACCCAGTACTTC,CASSLIQGGRETQYF
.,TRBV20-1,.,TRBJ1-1,TGCAGTGCTATACAACCGAACACTGAAGCTTTCTTT,CSAIQPNTEAFF
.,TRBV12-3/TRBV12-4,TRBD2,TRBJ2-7,TGTGCCAGCAGCCCGCTAAAACTAGCGGGGGGGCGCTACGAGCAGTACTTC,CASSPLKLAGGRYEQYF
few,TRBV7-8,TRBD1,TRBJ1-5,TGTGCCAGCACCCAGGGGGGACATAGCAATCAGCCCCAGCATTTT,CASTQGGHSNQPQHF
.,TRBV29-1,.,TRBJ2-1,TGCAGCGTTGAATGGCCATTTGGAAACAATGAGCAGTTCTTC,CSVEWPFGNNEQFF
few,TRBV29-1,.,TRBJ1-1,TGCAGCGTTGAGGGCGAAGGGGGGGGTCTGGGAGAGGCTTTCTTT,CSVEGEGGGLGEAFF
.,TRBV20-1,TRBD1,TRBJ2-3,TGCAGTGCTAGCCCCGGACAGGTGAACACAGATACGCAGTATTTT,CSASPGQVNTDTQYF
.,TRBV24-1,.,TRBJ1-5,TGTGCCACCAGTGACGGAACCCGGGGTAGCAATCAGCCCCAGCATTTT,CATSDGTRGSNQPQHF
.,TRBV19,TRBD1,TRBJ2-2,TGTGCCAGTACCTTAGGACAGGTGCTCACCGGGGAGCTGTTTTTT,CASTLGQVLTGELFF
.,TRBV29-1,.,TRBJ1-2,TGCAGCGTTGGCATAGCTAACTATGGCTACACCTTC,CSVGIANYGYTF
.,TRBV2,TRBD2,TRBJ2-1,TGTGCCAGCAGTGTACTAGCGGGGTCCTACAATGAGCAGTTCTTC,CASSVLAGSYNEQFF
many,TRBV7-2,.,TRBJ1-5,TGTGCCAGCAGCCTAGACGGGAGCCAGCCCCAGCATTTT,CASSLDGSQPQHF
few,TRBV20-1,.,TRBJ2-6,TGCAGTGCTAGTCGTCTCTCTGGGGCCAACGTCCTGACTTTC,CSASRLSGANVLTF
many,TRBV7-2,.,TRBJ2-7,TGTGCCAGCAGCTTAGTCTGGACTGGGGGACAGGGTATTAGCGGGAGAAGGTACGAGCAGTACTTC,CASSLVWTGGQGISGRRYEQYF
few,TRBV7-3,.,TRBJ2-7,TGTGCCAGCAGCTTAAACCGTAGACACGAGCAGTACTTC,CASSLNRRHEQYF
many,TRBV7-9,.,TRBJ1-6,TGTGCCAGCAGCTTACTACAGGGAAAGGAGGATAATTCACCCCTCCACTTT,CASSLLQGKEDNSPLHF
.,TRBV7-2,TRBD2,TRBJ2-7,TGTGCCAGCAGGAGTAGCGGGAGCTCCTACGAGCAGTACTTC,CASRSSGSSYEQYF
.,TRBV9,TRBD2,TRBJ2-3,TGTGCCAGCAGCGTAGACCTAGCGGGCCGCACAGATACGCAGTATTTT,CASSVDLAGRTDTQYF
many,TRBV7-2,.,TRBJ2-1,TGTGCCAGCAGCTTAGTCACCTACAATGAGCAGTTCTTC,CASSLVTYNEQFF
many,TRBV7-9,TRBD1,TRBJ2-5,TGTGCCAGCAGCCTAACCGGGACAGTCCAAGAGACCCAGTACTTC,CASSLTGTVQETQYF
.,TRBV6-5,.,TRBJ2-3,TGTGCCAGCAGTTACTCAAAAGGGACGCAGTATTTT,CASSYSKGTQYF
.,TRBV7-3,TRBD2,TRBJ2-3,TGTGCCAGCAGCTTATCTAGCGGGGGGAAGACAGATACGCAGTATTTT,CASSLSSGGKTDTQYF
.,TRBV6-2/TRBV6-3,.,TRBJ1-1,TGTGCCAGCAGTTACCCATGGGGGACGAGGACTGGCACTGAAGCTTTCTTT,CASSYPWGTRTGTEAFF
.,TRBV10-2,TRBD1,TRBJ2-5,TGCGCCAGCAGTGAGATGGTCCGGCAGGGGGCGCGGACCCAGTACTTC,CASSEMVRQGARTQYF
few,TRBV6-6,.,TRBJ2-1,TGTGCCAGCAGTTACGAGGGTTTCGGCAATGAGCAGTTCTTC,CASSYEGFGNEQFF
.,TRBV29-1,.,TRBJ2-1,TGCAGCGTTGAACCTGGGGCCTACAATGAGCAGTTCTTC,CSVEPGAYNEQFF
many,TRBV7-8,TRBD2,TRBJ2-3,TGTGCCAGCAGCTTAGCCTTGACTAGCGTCGAATATACAGATACGCAGTATTTT,CASSLALTSVEYTDTQYF
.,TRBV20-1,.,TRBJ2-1,TGCAGTGCTAGAAGGCTAGAATCCCTCAATGAGCAGTTCTTC,CSARRLESLNEQFF
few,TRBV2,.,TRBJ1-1,TGTGCCAGCAGTGCGGGGGGGCCCCTGAACACTGAAGCTTTCTTT,CASSAGGPLNTEAFF
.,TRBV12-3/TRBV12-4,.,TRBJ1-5,TGTGCCAGCAGTTTACGGGCCGAGCAGCCCCAGCATTTT,CASSLRAEQPQHF
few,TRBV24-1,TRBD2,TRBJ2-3,TGTGCCACCAGTGATTTTAGGGACGGGAGGTACACAGATACGCAGTATTTT,CATSDFRDGRYTDTQYF
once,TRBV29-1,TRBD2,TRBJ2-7,TGCAGCGTTAGAGCGGGGGGCGGCTCCTACGAGCAGTACTTC,CSVRAGGGSYEQYF
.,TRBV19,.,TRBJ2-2,TGTGCCAGTAGCGGACAGACGAACACCGGGGAGCTGTTTTTT,CASSGQTNTGELFF
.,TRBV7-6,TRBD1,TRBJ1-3,TGTGCCAGCACTCAGGGGGGCTCTGGAAACACCATATATTTT,CASTQGGSGNTIYF
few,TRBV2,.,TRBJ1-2,TGTGCCAGCAGCTCCGAGGGTTATGGCTACACCTTC,CASSSEGYGYTF